This passage covers 11 T cell receptor beta chains from one sample sequenced in a study of tumor-infiltrating lymphocytes in primary liver carcinoma. From approximately 500 ng total RNA, TCR beta cDNA was generated with a primer in the constant region. For TCR beta, libraries were produced by three nested multiplex PCR rounds using slightly modified ARM-PCR. A C-beta reverse primer was combined with TRBV1-TRBV30 forward primers in the first two PCR rounds, and each round had 10 cycles. TCRdb recomputed calls from the multiplex PCR reads with MiXCR, one row per CDR3 protein. The sample has 60,000 to 90,000 distinct CDR3 sequences; 55% to 75% are singletons. Extraction of RNA together with DNA used roughly 19-31 mg of unsorted bulk tissue. The sequencing input was liver tumor tissue from sampling region 4. Stated subset: tumor region T4, right-lateral pole. The receptors stem from a man aged 35 to 55 with primary liver carcinoma and hepatitis B virus infection.

Comments on this clonotype: One end of the junction is discordant with germline, which a read error may explain. The V call is TRBV29-1, the J call TRBJ2-1, with 7 bases that match TRBD2. Germline V CDR1 and CDR2: SQVTM, ANQGSEA. The CDR3 extends over 17 amino acids. CDR3 in DNA: TGCAGCGTGGAAGACAGACTAGCTGTATGGGGTAGCAATGAGCAGTTCTTC. The encoded protein is CSVEDRLAVWGSNEQFF.

As to this clonotype: Since a much larger clone is just one base distant, this may be a read error. V is TRBV5-1 and J is TRBJ2-2; D is tentatively TRBD1 or TRBD2 (5 bases each). This CDR3 spans 14 amino acids. Germline CDR1 SGHRS, CDR2 YFSETQ. This CDR3 is CASSGGALHGEPFF. DNA for the CDR3: TGCGCCAGCAGTGGGGGAGCCCTCCACGGGGAGCCGTTTTTT.

Of note for this clonotype: The CDR3 carries no conserved terminal phenylalanine or tryptophan, so it likely arises from a read error. The V and J genes are TRBV10-3 and TRBJ2-3; TRBD2 aligns across 7 bases. The CDR3 consists of 18 residues. V was pared by 8 bases and J by 3 bases, with 20 bases of the junction left unmatched. Germline loops: CDR1 ENHRY, CDR2 SYGVKD. The CDR3 coding sequence is TGTGCCATCTCAAGAAGGATTCTGGCGGGAGAGGGGACAGATACGCAGTATTCT. As protein: CAISRRILAGEGTDTQYS.

The genes are TRBV6-5 and TRBJ2-3, with D perhaps TRBD1 (7 bases). The CDR3 covers 15 residues. Germline V CDR1 and CDR2: MNHEY, SVGAGI. The CDR3 reads CAAVNRGGSTDTQYF. DNA of the CDR3: TGTGCAGCAGTTAACAGGGGAGGTAGCACAGATACGCAGTATTTT.

A word on this clonotype: One end of the junction varies from germline; a read error may be responsible. The V call is TRBV11-2, the J call TRBJ1-3; 7 bases are shared with TRBD1. This CDR3 has 15 residues. Per germline, CDR1 SGHAT and CDR2 FQNNGV. The CDR3 spells CVSSPLERGLNTVYF. The CDR3 DNA follows: TGTGTCAGCAGTCCTTTGGAGAGGGGGCTAAACACCGTATATTTT.

Details on this clonotype: The CDR3 carries no conserved terminal phenylalanine or tryptophan, so it likely arises from a read error. The CDR3 nucleotides are TGTGCCAGCAGCTTTGAGGTTGGTGACGAAAAACTGTTTTCT. Translating it yields CASSFEVGDEKLFS. V gene TRBV11-2 combines with J gene TRBJ1-4; D not resolved. CDR3 length: 14 amino acids. Germline loops: CDR1 SGHAT, CDR2 FQNNGV. V lost 3 bases to trimming and J lost 8 bases, with 13 bases between them.

On this clonotype: A much larger clone lies one base from this, so it may be a read error. The V call is TRBV7-9, the J call TRBJ2-6; 9 nucleotides agree with TRBD2. This CDR3 is 18 amino acids long. The germline gives CDR1 SEHNR, CDR2 FQNEAQ (reference sequence). CDR3 bases: TGTGCCAGCAGCTTTCTTGGACTAGCGTCCTCTGGGGCCAACTTCCTGACTTTC. Translating gives CASSFLGLASSGANFLTF.

A single count supports this clonotype. This may be a read error, as it is one base from a much larger clone. The chain uses TRBV7-9 and TRBJ1-4; D unresolved. The CDR3 length is 14 residues. Germline CDR1 is SEHNR and CDR2 is FQNEAQ (reference sequence). CDR3 amino acids: CVSSSDVRREKLFF. CDR3 bases: TGTGTCAGCAGCTCGGACGTACGGCGTGAAAAACTGTTTTTT. The whole variable domain, remainder taken from reference TRBV7-9 and TRBJ1-4, is DTGVSQNPRHKITKRGQNVTFRCDPISEHNRLYWYRQTLGQGPEFLTYFQNEAQLEKSRLLSDRFSAERPKGSFSTLEIQRTEQGDSAMYLCVSSSDVRREKLFFGSGTQLSVL.

This clonotype was counted a single time. A junction boundary mismatches the germline segment, possibly from a read error. This rearrangement joins TRBV6-1 to TRBJ1-5, with D maybe TRBD1 (5 bases). CDR3 length equals 12 residues. CDR1 is MNHNS and CDR2 is SASEGT in the germline V gene. The CDR3 sequence is CASTLTGTPLYF. The CDR3 nucleotides are TGTGCCAGCACCCTGACGGGGACCCCACTGTATTTT.

A note on this clonotype: Given the absence of the conserved phenylalanine or tryptophan at the CDR3 end, a read error is likely. This chain uses TRBV11-2 with TRBJ2-5, with 9 positions matching TRBD2. The CDR3 extends over 15 amino acids. Germline V gives CDR1 SGHAT, CDR2 FQNNGV. V gave up 6 bases and J gave up 1 base; unmatched junction bases: 6. CDR3 sequence (DNA): TGTGCCAGCAGGGCAAAGGGACTAGCCCAAGAGACCCAGTACCTC. This translates into CASRAKGLAQETQYL.

Turning to this clonotype: A read error may produce the germline difference seen at one junction end. V usage is TRBV10-3 and J usage is TRBJ2-5; TRBD1 is a possible D gene (6 bases). Germline V gene lookup returns CDR1 ENHRY and CDR2 SYGVKD. The CDR3 sequence is 14 residues long. The CDR3 DNA is TGTGTCATCAGTCTTAACGAGGGGGTAGAGATCCAGTACTTC. Translating it yields CVISLNEGVEIQYF.